Shown below are 4 T cell receptor beta chains from a single sample sequenced in a study of blood T cell repertoires in COVID-19. Some clones are missing from TCRdb's copy, which holds only in-frame ones; the method was immunoSEQ multiplex PCR. The data show about 73,000 clones, around 82% seen once. Source material: peripheral blood. The receptors originated from a man aged 50-59 years with active COVID-19.

This clone was seen just once. This chain uses TRBV12-3 or TRBV12-4 with TRBJ2-1, with a weak D call TRBD1 (6 bases). The CDR3 runs 13 residues. Trimming removed 7 bases at V and 10 bases at J, with 17 bases between. This chain's CDR3 is CASIDRDKGEQFF. The CDR3 region has the DNA TGTGCCAGCATTGACCGGGACAAAGGGGAGCAGTTCTTC.

The genes are TRBV2 and TRBJ1-2; no clear D. Germline V gene sequence: CDR1 SNHLY, CDR2 FYNNEI. CDR3 size: 14 residues. Trimming pared 7 bases from V and 3 bases from J, leaving 15 bases between. DNA of the CDR3: TGTGCCAGCAAACTCGCGGGGTTCGACTATGGCTACACCTTC. This translates into CASKLAGFDYGYTF.

The V and J genes are TRBV3-1 (or the pseudogene TRBV3-2) and TRBJ1-2; D perhaps matches TRBD1 (5 bases). The V gene's germline CDR1 is LGHDT and CDR2 YNNKEL (reference sequence). The CDR3 runs to 12 residues. Deletions cut 1 base from V and 8 bases from J, with 8 bases between. In nucleotides, the CDR3 is TGTGCCAGCAGCCAAGTACGGGGGGGCTACACCTTC. This translates into CASSQVRGGYTF.

This chain joins TRBV27 and TRBJ1-2, with D perhaps matching TRBD1 (5 bases). Germline CDR1 is MNHEY and CDR2 is SMNVEV (reference sequence). This CDR3 region has 14 residues. The V gene lost 5 bases and the J gene lost 8 bases, with 18 bases spanning the gap. The CDR3 region is CASSPNRRVIGYTF. The CDR3 region has the DNA TGTGCCAGCAGTCCCAACAGGCGTGTGATCGGCTACACCTTC.